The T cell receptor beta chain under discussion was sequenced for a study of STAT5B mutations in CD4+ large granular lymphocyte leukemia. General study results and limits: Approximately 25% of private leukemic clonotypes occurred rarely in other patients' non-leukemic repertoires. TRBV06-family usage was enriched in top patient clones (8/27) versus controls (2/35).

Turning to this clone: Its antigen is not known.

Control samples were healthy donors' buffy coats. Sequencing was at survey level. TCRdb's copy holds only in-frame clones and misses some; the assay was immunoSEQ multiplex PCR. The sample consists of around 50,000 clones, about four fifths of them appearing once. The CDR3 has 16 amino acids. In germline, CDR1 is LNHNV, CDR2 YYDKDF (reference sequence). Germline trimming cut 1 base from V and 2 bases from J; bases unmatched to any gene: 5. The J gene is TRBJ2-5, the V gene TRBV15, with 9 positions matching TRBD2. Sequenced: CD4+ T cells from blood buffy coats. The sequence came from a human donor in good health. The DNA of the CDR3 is TGTGCCACCAGCAGAGGTAGCGGGGGAGAACAAGAGACCCAGTACTTC. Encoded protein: CATSRGSGGEQETQYF.